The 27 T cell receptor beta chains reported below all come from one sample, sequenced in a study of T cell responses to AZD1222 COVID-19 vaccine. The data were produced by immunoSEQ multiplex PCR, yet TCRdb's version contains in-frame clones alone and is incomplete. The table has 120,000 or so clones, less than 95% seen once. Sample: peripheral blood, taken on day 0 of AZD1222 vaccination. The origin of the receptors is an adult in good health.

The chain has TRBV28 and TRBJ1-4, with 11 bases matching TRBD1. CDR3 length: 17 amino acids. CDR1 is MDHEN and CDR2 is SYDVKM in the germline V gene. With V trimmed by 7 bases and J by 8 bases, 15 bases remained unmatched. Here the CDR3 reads CASKNKGRRTGGEKLFF. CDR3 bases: TGTGCCAGCAAAAATAAGGGTAGAAGGACAGGGGGCGAAAAACTGTTTTTT.

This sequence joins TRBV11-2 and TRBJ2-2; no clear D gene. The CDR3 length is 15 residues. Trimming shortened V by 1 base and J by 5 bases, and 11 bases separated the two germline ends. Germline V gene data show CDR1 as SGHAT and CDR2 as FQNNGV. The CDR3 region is CASSLGHLGTGELFF. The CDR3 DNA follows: TGTGCCAGCAGCTTAGGACACCTCGGAACCGGGGAGCTGTTTTTT.

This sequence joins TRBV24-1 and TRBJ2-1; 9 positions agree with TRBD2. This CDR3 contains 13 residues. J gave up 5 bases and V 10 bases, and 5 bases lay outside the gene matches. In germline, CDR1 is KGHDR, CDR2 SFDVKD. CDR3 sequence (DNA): TGTGCCACAGGGACTAGCCTTAACAATGAGCAGTTCTTC. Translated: CATGTSLNNEQFF.

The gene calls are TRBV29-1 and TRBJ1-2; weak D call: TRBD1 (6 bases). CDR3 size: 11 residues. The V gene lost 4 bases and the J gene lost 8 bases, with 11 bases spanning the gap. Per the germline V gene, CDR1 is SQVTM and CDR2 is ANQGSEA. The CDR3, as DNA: TGCAGCGTTGGGGGGGCAAGCGGCTACACCTTC. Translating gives CSVGGASGYTF.

The CDR3 DNA reads as TGTGCCAGCAGTTTATACACAGGGAACGACTACACCTTC. Amino acids: CASSLYTGNDYTF. V and J are TRBV27 and TRBJ1-2, with D tentatively TRBD1 (6 bases). This CDR3 comprises 13 residues. V was shortened by 1 base and J by 10 bases, with 13 bases between the two germline ends. Germline CDR1 reads MNHEY; CDR2 reads SMNVEV (reference sequence).

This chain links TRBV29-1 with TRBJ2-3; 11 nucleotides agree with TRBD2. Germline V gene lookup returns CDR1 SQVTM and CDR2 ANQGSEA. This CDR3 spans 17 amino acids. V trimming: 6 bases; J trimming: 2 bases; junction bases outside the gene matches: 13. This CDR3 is CSVPELAGGLYTDTQYF. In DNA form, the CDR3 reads TGCAGCGTCCCCGAGCTAGCGGGAGGTTTGTACACAGATACGCAGTATTTT.

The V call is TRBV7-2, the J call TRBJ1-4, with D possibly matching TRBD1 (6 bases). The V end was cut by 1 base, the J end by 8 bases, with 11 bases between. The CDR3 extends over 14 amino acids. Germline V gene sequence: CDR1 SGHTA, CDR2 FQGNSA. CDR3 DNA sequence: TGTGCCAGCAGCTTAGGCAGGGGTCGGGAAAAACTGTTTTTT. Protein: CASSLGRGREKLFF.

This chain's CDR3 is CASSRQDRSQNEQFF. The DNA of the CDR3 is TGTGCCAGTAGTCGCCAGGACAGGTCCCAGAATGAGCAGTTCTTC. The V and J genes are TRBV19 and TRBJ2-1; TRBD1 matches at 7 bases. The CDR3 spans 15 residues. Per the germline V gene, CDR1 is LNHDA and CDR2 is SQIVND (reference sequence). Trimming at V came to 5 bases and at J to 7 bases, leaving 11 bases not matched to a gene.

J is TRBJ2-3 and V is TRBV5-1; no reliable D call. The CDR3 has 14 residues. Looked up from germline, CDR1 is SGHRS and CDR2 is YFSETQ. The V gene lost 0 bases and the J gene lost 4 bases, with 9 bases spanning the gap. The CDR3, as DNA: TGCGCCAGCAGCTTGGCCTCGGCGGCAGATACGCAGTATTTT. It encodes CASSLASAADTQYF.

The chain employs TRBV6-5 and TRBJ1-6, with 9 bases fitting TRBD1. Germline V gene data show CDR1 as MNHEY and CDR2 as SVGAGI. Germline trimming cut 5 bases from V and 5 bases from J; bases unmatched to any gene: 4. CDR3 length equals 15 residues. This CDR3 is CASSPGTGNNSPLHF. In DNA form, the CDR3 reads TGTGCCAGCAGTCCCGGGACAGGGAATAATTCACCCCTCCACTTT.

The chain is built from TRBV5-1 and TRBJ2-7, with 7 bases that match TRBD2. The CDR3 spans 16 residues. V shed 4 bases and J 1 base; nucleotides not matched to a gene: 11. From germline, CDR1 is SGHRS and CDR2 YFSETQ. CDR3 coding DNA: TGCGCCAGCAGCCCCGGGGCGGGAGCGGAATCCTACGAGCAGTACTTC. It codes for CASSPGAGAESYEQYF.

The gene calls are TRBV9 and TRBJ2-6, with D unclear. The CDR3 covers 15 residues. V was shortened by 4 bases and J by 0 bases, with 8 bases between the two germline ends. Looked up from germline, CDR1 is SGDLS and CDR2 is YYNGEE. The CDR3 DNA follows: TGTGCCAGCAGCTTGGTCTTCTCTGGGGCCAACGTCCTGACTTTC. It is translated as CASSLVFSGANVLTF.

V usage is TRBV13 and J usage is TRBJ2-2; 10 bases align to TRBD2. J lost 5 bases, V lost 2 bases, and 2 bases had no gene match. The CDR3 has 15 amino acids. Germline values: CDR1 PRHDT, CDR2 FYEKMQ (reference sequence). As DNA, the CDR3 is TGTGCCAGCAGCTTACTAGCGGGAGTAACCGGGGAGCTGTTTTTT. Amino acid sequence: CASSLLAGVTGELFF.

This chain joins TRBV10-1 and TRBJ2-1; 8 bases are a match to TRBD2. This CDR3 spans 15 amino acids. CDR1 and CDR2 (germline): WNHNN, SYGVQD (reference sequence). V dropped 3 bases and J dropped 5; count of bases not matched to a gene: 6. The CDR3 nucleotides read TGCGCCAGCAGTGAAGGTAGCGGGACCGACAATGAGCAGTTCTTC. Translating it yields CASSEGSGTDNEQFF.

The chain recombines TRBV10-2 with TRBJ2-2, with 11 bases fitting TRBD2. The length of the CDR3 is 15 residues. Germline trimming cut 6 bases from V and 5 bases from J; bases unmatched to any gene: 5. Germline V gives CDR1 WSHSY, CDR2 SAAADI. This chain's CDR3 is CASRSTSGTTGELFF. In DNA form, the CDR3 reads TGCGCCAGCAGATCGACTAGCGGGACTACCGGGGAGCTGTTTTTT.

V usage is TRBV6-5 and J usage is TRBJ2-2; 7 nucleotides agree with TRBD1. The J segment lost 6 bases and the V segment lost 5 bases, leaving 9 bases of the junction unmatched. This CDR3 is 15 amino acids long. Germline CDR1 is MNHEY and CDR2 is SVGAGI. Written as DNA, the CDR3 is TGTGCCAGCAGTCCGCCGGGACAGCTCGCCGGGGAGCTGTTTTTT. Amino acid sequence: CASSPPGQLAGELFF.

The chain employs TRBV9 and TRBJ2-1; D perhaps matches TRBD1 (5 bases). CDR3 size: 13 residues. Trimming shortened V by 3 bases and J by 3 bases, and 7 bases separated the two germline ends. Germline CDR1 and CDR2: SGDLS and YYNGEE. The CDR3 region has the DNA TGTGCCAGCAGCGGGGGCCGCTACAATGAGCAGTTCTTC. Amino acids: CASSGGRYNEQFF.

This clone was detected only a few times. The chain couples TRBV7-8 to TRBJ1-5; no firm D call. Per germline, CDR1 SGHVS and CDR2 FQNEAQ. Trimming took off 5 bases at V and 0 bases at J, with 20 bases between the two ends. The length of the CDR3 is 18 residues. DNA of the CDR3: TGTGCCAGCAGCCGCGGGAGGAGGACGGAGTATAGCAATCAGCCCCAGCATTTT. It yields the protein CASSRGRRTEYSNQPQHF.

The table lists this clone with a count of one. The CDR3 sequence is CAAGSGSQLTEQFF. As DNA, the CDR3 is TGTGCCGCCGGTAGCGGGAGTCAGCTGACTGAGCAGTTCTTC. The rearrangement links TRBV28 to TRBJ2-1; 9 bases line up with TRBD2. The CDR3 spans 14 residues. J was trimmed by 9 bases and V by 11 bases; bases with no gene match: 14. From germline, CDR1 is MDHEN and CDR2 SYDVKM.

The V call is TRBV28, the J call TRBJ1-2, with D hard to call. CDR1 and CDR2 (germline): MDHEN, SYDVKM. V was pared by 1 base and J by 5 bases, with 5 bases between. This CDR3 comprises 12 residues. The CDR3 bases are TGTGCCAGCAGTTTATCCACGTATGGCTACACCTTC. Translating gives CASSLSTYGYTF.

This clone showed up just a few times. The CDR3 bases are TGTGCCAGCAGTGAACTTATTCAGCTCTACGAGCAGTACTTC. Protein: CASSELIQLYEQYF. This chain joins TRBV6-1 and TRBJ2-7; D remains unclear. The germline CDR1 and CDR2 sequences are MNHNS and SASEGT. CDR3 size: 14 residues. Trimming shortened V by 2 bases and J by 3 bases, and 11 bases separated the two germline ends.

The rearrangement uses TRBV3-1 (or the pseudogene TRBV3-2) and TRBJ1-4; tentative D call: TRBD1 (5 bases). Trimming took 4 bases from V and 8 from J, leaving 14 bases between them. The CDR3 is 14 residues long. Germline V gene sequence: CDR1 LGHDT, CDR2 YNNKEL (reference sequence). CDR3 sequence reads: CASSLAGVGEKLFF. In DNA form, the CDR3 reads TGTGCCAGCAGCCTAGCGGGGGTTGGAGAAAAACTGTTTTTT.

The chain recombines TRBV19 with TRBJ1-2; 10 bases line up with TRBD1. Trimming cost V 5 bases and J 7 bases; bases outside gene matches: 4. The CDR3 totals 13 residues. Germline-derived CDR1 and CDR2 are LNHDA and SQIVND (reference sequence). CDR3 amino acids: CASSRTGGLGYTF. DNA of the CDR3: TGTGCCAGTAGTCGGACAGGGGGACTTGGCTACACCTTC.

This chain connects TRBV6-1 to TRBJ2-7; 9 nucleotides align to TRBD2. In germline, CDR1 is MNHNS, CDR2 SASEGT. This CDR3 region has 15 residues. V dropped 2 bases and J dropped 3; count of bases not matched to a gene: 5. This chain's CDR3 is CASSESLAGYYEQYF. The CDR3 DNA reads TGTGCCAGCAGTGAAAGTCTAGCGGGGTACTACGAGCAGTACTTC.

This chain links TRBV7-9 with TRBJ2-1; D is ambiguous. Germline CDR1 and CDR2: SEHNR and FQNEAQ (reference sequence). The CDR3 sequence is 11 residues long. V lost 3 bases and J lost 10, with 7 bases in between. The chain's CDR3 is CASSLAGEQFF. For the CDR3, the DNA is TGTGCCAGCAGCTTGGCCGGGGAGCAGTTCTTC.

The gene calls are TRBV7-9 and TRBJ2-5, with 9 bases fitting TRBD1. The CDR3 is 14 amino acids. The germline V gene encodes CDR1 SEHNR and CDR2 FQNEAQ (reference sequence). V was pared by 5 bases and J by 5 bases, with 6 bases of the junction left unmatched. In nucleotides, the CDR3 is TGTGCCAGCAGCAATACAGGGGGCCCGGAGACCCAGTACTTC. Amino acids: CASSNTGGPETQYF.

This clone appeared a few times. The CDR3: CASSPSQGIGETQYF. DNA of the CDR3: TGTGCCAGCAGTCCCTCACAGGGGATCGGGGAGACCCAGTACTTC. The chain combines TRBV6-5 with TRBJ2-5, with TRBD1 matching 7 bases. Looked up from germline, CDR1 is MNHEY and CDR2 is SVGAGI. The CDR3 has 15 residues. Germline trimming cut 5 bases from V and 5 bases from J; bases unmatched to any gene: 11.